Below are 22 T cell receptor beta chains sequenced from a single sample in a study of shared clonotypes between healthy human individuals. Profiling relied on immunoSEQ multiplex PCR, and the TCRdb table lists in-frame clones only, not all of them. The table lists nearly 750,000 clones, roughly 72% of them singletons. Sample: memory CD4+ T cells sorted from blood. Subset in this sample: CD45RA-negative fraction. Receptors originate from a woman in her twenties or thirties in good health.

The rearrangement joins TRBV2 to TRBJ1-5; TRBD1 aligns across 7 bases. CDR3 length: 12 amino acids. Trimming at V came to 6 bases and at J to 8 bases, leaving 4 bases not matched to a gene. Germline V gene lookup returns CDR1 SNHLY and CDR2 FYNNEI. The CDR3 coding sequence is TGTGCCAGCAGGACCACAGGGGAGCCCCAGCATTTT. This gives the protein CASRTTGEPQHF.

The chain couples TRBV19 to TRBJ1-4, with TRBD1 matching over 10 bases. Germline CDR1 LNHDA, CDR2 SQIVND (reference sequence). V gave up 6 bases and J gave up 7 bases; unmatched junction bases: 8. The CDR3 has 15 amino acids. CDR3 loop: CASSDTGQGFEKLFF. CDR3 DNA sequence: TGTGCCAGTAGCGATACGGGACAGGGGTTTGAAAAACTGTTTTTT. Full variable domain (missing parts from reference TRBV19 and TRBJ1-4): DGGITQSPKYLFRKEGQNVTLSCEQNLNHDAMYWYRQDPGQGLRLIYYSQIVNDFQKGDIAEGYSVSREKKESFPLTVTSAQKNPTAFYLCASSDTGQGFEKLFFGSGTQLSVL.

The chain links TRBV27 to TRBJ2-6, with 7 bases that match TRBD2. Germline-derived CDR1 and CDR2 are MNHEY and SMNVEV (reference sequence). The CDR3 is made up of 21 amino acids. V shed 0 bases, J shed 1 base, and the junction held 15 bases outside the gene matches. The CDR3 coding sequence is TGTGCCAGCAGTTTATCAGTCGGGAGGCCTGGGATTGGGTCTGGGGCCAACGTCCTGACTTTC. Its protein is CASSLSVGRPGIGSGANVLTF.

The CDR3 nucleotides read TGTGCCAGCGCCTCGGAGGGCGCGATCAGGCCCCAGCATTTT. Residues: CASASEGAIRPQHF. The chain couples TRBV28 to TRBJ1-5; D remains unclear. Germline V gives CDR1 MDHEN, CDR2 SYDVKM. The CDR3 has 14 amino acids. The V end was cut by 8 bases, the J end by 9 bases, with 20 bases between.

The chain links TRBV7-9 to TRBJ1-2, with a weak D call TRBD1 (5 bases). V was trimmed by 2 bases and J by 1 base, leaving 11 bases between them. CDR3 length: 15 amino acids. Germline V gene lookup returns CDR1 SEHNR and CDR2 FQNEAQ (reference sequence). As DNA, the CDR3 is TGTGCCAGCAGCTTATCTGCAGGGAGTAACTATGGCTACACCTTC. This gives the protein CASSLSAGSNYGYTF.

The chain employs TRBV2 and TRBJ2-3; D is undetermined. CDR3 length equals 13 residues. V dropped 6 bases and J dropped 3 bases, with 10 bases sitting between them. From germline, CDR1 is SNHLY and CDR2 FYNNEI. CDR3 amino acids: CASRPDGTDTQYF. In nucleotides, the CDR3 is TGTGCCAGCAGACCTGATGGGACAGATACGCAGTATTTT.

The chain links TRBV29-1 to TRBJ2-1, with 13 bases matching TRBD2. The CDR3 is 14 residues long. The V gene's germline CDR1 is SQVTM and CDR2 ANQGSEA. J was trimmed by 6 bases and V by 6 bases; bases with no gene match: 5. For the CDR3, the DNA is TGCAGCGTACTCGGGACTAGCGGGACCAATGAGCAGTTCTTC. Translating it yields CSVLGTSGTNEQFF.

J is TRBJ2-3 and V is TRBV5-1, with 8 positions matching TRBD1. The CDR3 totals 16 residues. With 3 bases clipped from V and 4 bases from J, the junction kept 10 bases outside the gene matches. Germline values: CDR1 SGHRS, CDR2 YFSETQ. In nucleotides, the CDR3 is TGCGCCAGCAGCTCCCGGACGCAACAGGGGGCAGATACGCAGTATTTT. The encoded protein is CASSSRTQQGADTQYF.

The rearrangement joins TRBV7-2 to TRBJ2-1, with D possibly matching TRBD2 (6 bases). The V and J ends lost 3 bases and 5 bases respectively, with 11 bases between them. The CDR3 contains 14 residues. Per the germline V gene, CDR1 is SGHTA and CDR2 is FQGNSA. Written as DNA, the CDR3 is TGTGCCAGCAGCTTCCCGACTAGAAACAATGAGCAGTTCTTC. This translates into CASSFPTRNNEQFF.

A few counts support this clone. The chain has TRBV23-1 and TRBJ2-5, with no clear D. TRBV23-1 is labeled an ORF, and its function is uncertain. V was cut by 0 bases and J by 5 bases, with 13 bases left in between. This CDR3 contains 15 residues. The CDR3 is CASSQSPRAYETQYF. In DNA, the CDR3 is TGCGCCAGCAGTCAATCCCCTCGGGCTTACGAGACCCAGTACTTC.

This clone came up many times. This chain uses TRBV4-2 with TRBJ2-2; 9 bases align to TRBD2. J gave up 0 bases and V 3 bases, and 11 bases lay outside the gene matches. Germline loops: CDR1 LGHNA, CDR2 YNFKEQ. The CDR3 has 19 amino acids. The DNA for the CDR3 is TGTGCCAGCAGCCATCCGGGACTAGCTGTCTTCGCGAACACCGGGGAGCTGTTTTTT. Translating gives CASSHPGLAVFANTGELFF.

The genes are TRBV6-6 and TRBJ2-1; the D gene is possibly TRBD2 (6 bases). Trimming removed 5 bases at V and 5 bases at J, with 13 bases between. The CDR3 consists of 14 residues. Germline loops: CDR1 MNHNY, CDR2 SVGAGI (reference sequence). CDR3 sequence (DNA): TGTGCCAGCAGTCCCGGGACTCGAGACAATGAGCAGTTCTTC. It specifies CASSPGTRDNEQFF.

The CDR3 here is CASSVATGTPYNEQFF. In DNA form, the CDR3 reads TGTGCCAGTAGTGTCGCAACAGGGACACCCTACAATGAGCAGTTCTTC. The chain recombines TRBV19 with TRBJ2-1; D is perhaps TRBD1 (6 bases). Trimming stripped 5 bases from V and 2 bases from J, with 16 bases between. Germline assignment: CDR1 LNHDA and CDR2 SQIVND (reference sequence). This CDR3 comprises 16 residues.

The genes are TRBV2 and TRBJ1-2; possibly TRBD1 for D (5 bases). Germline loops: CDR1 SNHLY, CDR2 FYNNEI. V was clipped by 6 bases and J by 4 bases, with 15 bases between them. CDR3 length equals 14 residues. DNA for the CDR3: TGTGCCAGCAGCCCCGCGGGGGTCGTCTATGGCTACACCTTC. Translating gives CASSPAGVVYGYTF.

The chain combines TRBV7-2 with TRBJ2-3; possibly TRBD1 or TRBD2 for D (5 bases each). CDR3 length: 15 residues. V lost 5 bases, J lost 3 bases, and 15 bases lay in between. Germline V gene lookup returns CDR1 SGHTA and CDR2 FQGNSA. Here the CDR3 DNA reads TGTGCCAGCAGCGCCCTGGGGACCCTTACAGATACGCAGTATTTT. It is translated as CASSALGTLTDTQYF.

V and J are TRBV4-1 and TRBJ2-7; tentatively, D is TRBD1 or TRBD2 (6 bases each). V lost 4 bases and J 3 bases, leaving 22 bases between the germline ends. The germline CDR1 and CDR2 sequences are MGHRA and YSYEKL. The CDR3 loop spans 17 amino acids. DNA for the CDR3: TGCGCCAGCAGCCCGGAGGGGGTCGAACAGGGACGCTACGAGCAGTACTTC. This encodes CASSPEGVEQGRYEQYF.

The V gene is TRBV13, the J gene TRBJ2-7; D is tentatively TRBD1 or TRBD2 (5 bases each). The V gene's germline CDR1 is PRHDT and CDR2 FYEKMQ (reference sequence). This CDR3 contains 15 residues. Trimming shortened V by 5 bases and J by 3 bases, and 17 bases separated the two germline ends. The CDR3: CASSLRDGVNYEQYF. CDR3 nucleotides: TGTGCCAGCAGCCTCCGGGACGGAGTAAACTACGAGCAGTACTTC.

The chain has TRBV4-1 and TRBJ1-4; D unclear. Trimming cost V 1 base and J 7 bases, with 7 bases left between them. The CDR3 has 13 residues. Germline lookup yields CDR1 MGHRA and CDR2 YSYEKL. The CDR3 spells CASSQVPGEKLFF. In nucleotides, the CDR3 is TGCGCCAGCAGCCAAGTGCCAGGTGAAAAACTGTTTTTT.

Only a few counts were recorded for this clone. The J gene is TRBJ2-1, the V gene TRBV25-1, with D uncertain. The CDR3 is 15 residues long. The V end lost 4 bases, the J end lost 0 bases, and 10 bases lay between the germline ends. Germline V CDR1 and CDR2: MGHDK, SYGVNS. CDR3 amino acids: CASSVESSSYNEQFF. In DNA form, the CDR3 reads TGTGCCAGCAGTGTCGAGAGCAGCTCCTACAATGAGCAGTTCTTC.

This chain uses TRBV29-1 with TRBJ1-1, with D unclear. Trimming removed 6 bases at V and 2 bases at J, with 13 bases between. The CDR3 length is 13 residues. Germline V gives CDR1 SQVTM, CDR2 ANQGSEA. In DNA form, the CDR3 reads TGCAGCGTAACTTACCGGGTTAACACTGAAGCTTTCTTT. Its protein product is CSVTYRVNTEAFF.

V gene TRBV7-6 combines with J gene TRBJ2-2; the match to TRBD2 covers 8 bases. The CDR3 loop spans 15 amino acids. The V segment lost 5 bases and the J segment 0 bases; nucleotides outside the gene matches: 2. Germline V lookup: CDR1 SGHVS, CDR2 FNYEAQ. The CDR3 reads CASSPGLANTGELFF. CDR3 DNA sequence: TGTGCCAGCAGCCCGGGACTAGCGAACACCGGGGAGCTGTTTTTT.

This rearrangement joins TRBV9 to TRBJ2-3, with a possible D match to TRBD1 (6 bases). Germline V CDR1 and CDR2: SGDLS, YYNGEE. V was shortened by 2 bases and J by 2 bases, with 12 bases between the two germline ends. The CDR3 covers 15 residues. This CDR3 is CASSVQGSNTDTQYF. Written as DNA, the CDR3 is TGTGCCAGCAGCGTCCAGGGGTCCAACACAGATACGCAGTATTTT.